The clone carrying this T cell receptor beta chain has only a few counts. The antigen remains undetermined. The data stem from a study of T-cell memory formation after mild COVID-19. Study-level findings and limits: The study detected some responding clones in pre-infection memory, suggesting cross-reactive memory joined.

TCRdb ran MiXCR on the 5' RACE reads and lists one entry per CDR3 protein. Among 400,000 or so distinct CDR3 sequences, roughly 20% were seen once, and the ten largest hold 9.5% to 15%. Losses at the gene ends were 1 base for V and 3 bases for J; bases not matched to a gene: 3. Germline values: CDR1 SGDLS, CDR2 YYNGEE. The CDR3 runs 16 residues. The receptor's source is an adult woman who had mild COVID-19 (a few samples of this study predate the infection). Cell type and time point are not known. Sequencing input: PBMCs or a T cell subset sorted from them (not recorded which). The chain couples TRBV9 to TRBJ2-2, with 10 positions matching TRBD1. The chain's CDR3 is CASSVKGTGDTGELFF. The CDR3 DNA sequence: TGTGCCAGCAGCGTAAAAGGGACAGGGGACACCGGGGAGCTGTTTTTT.